This T cell receptor beta chain appears in the sequencing data of a study of CD8+CD57+ T cells in acquired aplastic anemia. The TCR beta profiling, which covered VDJ combination and CDR3 sequence, was carried out using genomic DNA as the template. TCRdb redid the calling of the reads with MiXCR, one entry per CDR3 protein. The table lists 200,000 or so distinct CDR3 sequences, 60% to 80% of them singletons. Sequenced patients had shown CD8+CD57+ cell expansion by flow cytometry. This clonotype was observed a few times. The TCR sequence derives from a human donor with aplastic anemia. The sample consisted of sorted CD4+, CD8+, or CD8+CD57+ T cells (not recorded which) from PBMCs.

The CDR3 sequence: CATSSLGAPYYNEQFF. The DNA for the CDR3 is TGTGCCACCAGCAGCTTGGGGGCGCCTTACTACAATGAGCAGTTCTTC. The rearrangement links TRBV15 to TRBJ2-1; a possible D gene is TRBD1 (6 bases). Trimming took off 3 bases at V and 3 bases at J, with 15 bases between the two ends. CDR3 size: 16 residues. Germline V gives CDR1 LNHNV, CDR2 YYDKDF (reference sequence).